This note documents a single TCR beta chain sequence. The target antigen is unknown. This sample's treatment: around 19 received Ad26.COV2.S at low or high dose, single or two shots; about 5 received placebo; per-sample allocation not given. Sampling was done on day 63 after the first vaccine or placebo injection. The data were taken from a study of Ad26.COV2.S vaccination and SARS-CoV-2 variants. The wider study: Intramuscularly, Ad26.COV2.S was given either once or twice, 56 days apart. Study-level points and caveats: Spike-specific TCR breadth in vaccine recipients exceeded that seen in placebo recipients.

Assay: immunoSEQ multiplex PCR; the TCRdb copy retains only in-frame clones and omits some. The sample carries about 480,000 clones, 87% recorded once. Per the germline V gene, CDR1 is LNHNV and CDR2 is YYDKDF (reference sequence). Unmatched junction bases numbered 5, after V lost 0 bases and J lost 6 bases. The CDR3 is made up of 15 amino acids. The source is a person between 18 and 65 years old who received the Ad26.COV2.S COVID-19 vaccine or a placebo. Specimen: peripheral blood, collected in a trial of Ad26.COV2.S vaccine versus placebo. The chain recombines TRBV15 with TRBJ2-3; 8 positions match TRBD1. The CDR3 region has the DNA TGTGCCACCAGCAGAGAGGCCAGGGGGCGGGATACGCAGTATTTT. As protein: CATSREARGRDTQYF.